Shown below are 6 T cell receptor beta chains from a single sample sequenced in a study of cytomegalovirus exposure and HLA in healthy donors (TCRdb year 2017). The library was made by the immunoSEQ multiplex PCR assay. A mixture of 60 forward primers for TCR Vbeta segments and 13 reverse primers for TCR Jbeta segments was used in the multiplex PCR. Drawn from immuneACCESS, this table holds only the in-frame rearrangements with V and J called that TCRdb kept. Clones are partly lost; checked studies trace under half to an unresolved V gene and leave the rest unexplained. For this sample there are approximately 140,000 clones; roughly three quarters appear just once. The leading ten clones occupy about 3.1% of the sample. The sequenced sample consisted of PBMCs. The receptors come from a female donor in good health and CMV-seronegative.

The CDR3 nucleotides read TGTGCCAGCACTCAACAGGGGATCCCCTATGGCTACACCTTC. Its protein product is CASTQQGIPYGYTF. V is TRBV6-6 and J is TRBJ1-2; TRBD1 agrees at 7 bases. This CDR3 contains 14 residues. Unmatched junction bases numbered 9, after V lost 7 bases and J lost 4 bases. Germline V lookup: CDR1 MNHNY, CDR2 SVGAGI (reference sequence).

In DNA form, the CDR3 reads TGTGCTAGTGGTCCTGGACAGGGTCCTTTGAACACTGAAGCTTTCTTT. The encoded protein is CASGPGQGPLNTEAFF. V gene TRBV12-5 combines with J gene TRBJ1-1; 8 positions match TRBD1. The V gene end was trimmed by 5 bases and the J gene end by 0 bases; junction bases not matched to a gene: 8. The CDR3 is made up of 16 amino acids. The germline gives CDR1 LGHNT, CDR2 FRNRAP.

The genes are TRBV30 and TRBJ2-1; D perhaps matches TRBD2 (6 bases). Trimming took off 2 bases at V and 0 bases at J, with 8 bases between the two ends. Germline assignment: CDR1 GTSNPN and CDR2 SVGIG (reference sequence). This CDR3 region has 14 residues. The CDR3 region is CAWSSGSSYNEQFF. CDR3 sequence (DNA): TGTGCCTGGAGTTCCGGGAGCTCCTACAATGAGCAGTTCTTC.

This chain connects TRBV9 to TRBJ1-5; D gene uncertain. CDR1 SGDLS and CDR2 YYNGEE come from the germline V gene. This CDR3 has 15 amino acids. V was trimmed by 2 bases and J by 0 bases, leaving 9 bases between them. CDR3 DNA sequence: TGTGCCAGCAGCGTTTCCGGGGATAGCAATCAGCCCCAGCATTTT. This translates into CASSVSGDSNQPQHF.

The chain employs TRBV5-1 and TRBJ1-1, with 9 nucleotides matching TRBD1. V shed 4 bases and J 1 base; nucleotides not matched to a gene: 5. Germline V gives CDR1 SGHRS, CDR2 YFSETQ. The CDR3 totals 15 residues. CDR3 nucleotides: TGCGCCAGCAGCCAAAGGACAGGGGCGAACACTGAAGCTTTCTTT. This codes for CASSQRTGANTEAFF.

This clone appeared a single time. This sequence joins TRBV10-3 and TRBJ2-7; 9 bases are a match to TRBD1. V lost 7 bases and J lost 7; bases outside the gene matches: 17. Germline loops: CDR1 ENHRY, CDR2 SYGVKD. The CDR3 is 16 amino acids. CDR3 coding DNA: TGTGCCATCAAAGGAGAGTCCGGGACAGGGAGATTGGAGCAGTACTTC. The encoded protein is CAIKGESGTGRLEQYF.